This T cell receptor (beta chain) came from a study of cytomegalovirus exposure and HLA in healthy donors (dated by TCRdb to 2015 to 2018). Background on the whole study: An earlier analysis of approximately 640 of the donors reported 250 to 350 Gb of sequence data and some 120 million unique TCR beta sequences from some 180 million T cells. An early release covering more than 500 HLA-typed donors comprised approximately 290 gigabases of sequencing data and approximately 80 million unique TCR sequences. Of the 350 to 400 genotyped donors, 81% fell in the genetic ancestry cluster associated with self-reported Caucasian donors. The study aimed to test whether signatures of past pathogen exposure could be identified by cataloging public T cell receptors. Using immunosequencing, the study profiled T cell repertoires from 666 subjects and related those repertoires to cytomegalovirus serostatus. In addition to the first cohort of several hundred subjects, a separate validation cohort of 120 different subjects was used. To predict cytomegalovirus infection status, the study brought together high-throughput TCR immunosequencing, statistical association of individual TCRs with disease status, and machine learning. A later analysis re-examined previously published TCR beta repertoires from hundreds of donors and added high-resolution HLA genotyping to investigate patterns of TCR occurrence. The later analysis used no new phenotypic data to find candidate immune exposures, relying instead on TCR beta sequences and their occurrence across donors. In an earlier analysis of around 540 of the donors, high-throughput TCR beta sequencing was used to judge whether each TCR beta V gene segment behaved as functional or pseudogenic. Donor age, sex, ethnicity and CMV serostatus were compiled together with the repertoire data. A later genetic analysis took genome-wide SNP genotypes for about 55% of the 666 donors and used that subset as a discovery cohort. Every discovery cohort repertoire had been produced on one sequencing platform. Both class I and class II loci were covered by HLA typing, at four-digit resolution. Typing coverage differed by locus: A, B, C, DRB1 and DQB1 were typed in roughly 629-630 donors, DQA1 in about 560, DPA1 in approximately 600, and DPB1 in 450 to 490. Roughly five DR-DQ haplotypes were treated as single units for association and clustering because of strong linkage in the cohort. Among about 400 genotyped donors of the cohort, an average of about 220,000 unique TCR beta nucleotide sequences was sequenced per donor, of which about 18% were non-productive.

Trimming costs V 3 bases and J 0 bases, and their ends lie 8 bases apart. The CDR3 sequence holds 13 residues, the cysteine and phenylalanine included. Only the CDR3 part of the read is kept: 39 bases, read in frame from the first base. CDR1 and CDR2 are drawn from the germline V gene: SQVTM, ANQGSEA. About this clone: Its antigen target is currently unknown. No much larger clone exists at a distance of one base, and base qualities are not known.

The cohort was made up of approximately 700 healthy bone marrow donors. At the time of sampling, all cohort members were nominally healthy, though unrecorded immune exposures were likely present. The donor tested CMV seropositive, placing the donor among the 289 seropositive members of the cohort. A peripheral blood sample was provided by each donor, and peripheral blood mononuclear cells were used for TCR beta sequencing. Genomic DNA extraction from the blood cell samples was performed with the Qiagen DNeasy Blood Extraction Kit. Study-wide findings and limitations: Some IMGT-functional V segments, including TRBV6-2 and TRBV6-3, could not be distinguished by the 87-base-pair reads and were therefore excluded. According to a later genetic analysis, donors in an Asian-associated ancestry cluster had fewer N-insertions in productive TCRs than the roughly 670-donor mean. In a later analysis, HLA-associated TCR beta chains were found to be more clonally expanded and to have lower generation probabilities than equally common non-associated chains. In a later analysis, the rate of TCR association differed among HLA loci, with DRB1 alleles having the most associated TCRs and HLA-C alleles having the fewest. According to the authors, the approach could potentially be generalized to other disease states and immunological phenotypes. An earlier analysis of approximately 500 of the donors showed that most TCR beta V segments appeared in productive rearrangements either about 87% or about 30% of the time, which broadly matched IMGT annotations. In both the original and validation cohorts, the classifier was reported to diagnose cytomegalovirus status with high specificity and sensitivity. V-gene and J-gene trimming of TCR beta chains was associated with a missense DCLRE1C variant in a later genetic analysis, and the association was replicated in an independent cohort. While some public TCRs were present in many individuals, most TCR sequences turned up only very rarely across donors. Three of the identified cytomegalovirus-associated TCR beta chains were confirmed in vitro to be specific for cytomegalovirus antigens. Because HLA typing was unavailable for some donors at each locus, only the typed subset was used in association tests. According to a later analysis, parvovirus B19, influenza, CMV and Epstein-Barr virus appeared linked to several top co-occurrence clusters. Because counts were too low, seventeen rarely observed V segments, including chromosome 9 orphons, were excluded from the earlier analysis of several hundred of the donors. This cohort had only TCR beta chains sequenced, and the lack of alpha or paired-chain data limited which features could be detected. The sequencing pipeline was judged likely to have produced a cluster of highly shared sequence variants as a technical artifact. Most CMV-associated TCR beta chains appeared to be HLA-restricted in a later analysis, and the HLA associations seemed to be driven largely by CMV exposure. Immune exposure information for the cohort was limited to CMV serostatus. A further reported finding was that TCR beta sequences accurately predicted the HLA-A and HLA-B alleles for most subjects in the first cohort. Assigning TCR associations to individual alleles was difficult when HLA alleles, especially DR and DQ, strongly co-occurred. At a false discovery rate of 0.05, a later analysis linked approximately 18,000 TCR beta sequences to specific HLA alleles. Linkage disequilibrium might explain the correlated functional status among segregating V segments, but an unknown experimental factor could not be ruled out. The study listed 164 TCR beta chains as associated with cytomegalovirus. Sequencing depth was assumed to be roughly uniform across donors in the presence/absence analyses, though that assumption may not hold.

The library was obtained by the immunoSEQ multiplex PCR assay. A mixture of 60 forward primers for TCR Vbeta segments and 13 reverse primers for TCR Jbeta segments was used in the multiplex PCR. A multiplex PCR assay on genomic DNA amplified the CDR3 region of rearranged TCR beta genes. The amplified TCR beta libraries were sequenced on the Illumina HiSeq System as 87-base-pair reads. In the authors' own workflow: A later analysis tallied 80 million to 95 million unique TCR beta chains across the 700 or so repertoires, and roughly 11 million of those chains were shared by two or more donors. Raw reads were error-corrected and collapsed into unique sequences with a nearest-neighbor algorithm that merged closely related sequences to remove PCR and sequencing errors. Alignment of CDR3 sequences to IMGT reference sequences was used to assign V, D and J gene segments. For a sequence to be retained, a match of at least six nucleotides to both a V gene segment and a J gene segment was required. A rearrangement was called productive if the CDR3 had no stop codons and remained in frame with V and J, and every other rearrangement was called non-productive. CDR3 was defined according to IMGT convention as the region running from the second conserved V-encoded cysteine to the conserved J-encoded phenylalanine. In an earlier analysis of around 640 of the donors, sequences lacking an unambiguous match to a single V gene segment were excluded. In an earlier analysis of several hundred of the donors, V segments were called functional above 56.7% productive rearrangements and were called segregating when the between-donor standard deviation exceeded 5%. A statistical classification framework was developed to diagnose cytomegalovirus status using the catalog of TCR beta chain sequences. A later analysis assigned V and J genes by comparing TCR nucleotide sequences with IMGT/GENE-DB human TR gene sequences. In a later analysis, CDR3 sequences and most-parsimonious VDJ recombination scenarios were assigned using the TCRdist pipeline. In a later analysis, every TCR beta chain was defined by the combination of its CDR3 amino acid sequence and its V-gene family, and reads without a unique V-gene family were dropped. In a later analysis, fewer than 600 highly shared, low-generation-probability nucleotide sequences were removed to address suspected cross-contamination and a sequencing artifact. For each public chain, a later analysis derived a clonal expansion index from normalized ranks of inferred template counts within each repertoire. In a later analysis, generation probabilities were computed using a VDJ recombination model fitted to out-of-frame rearrangements, and the results were checked against IGoR. A later analysis scored TCR-TCR, TCR-HLA and TCR-CMV co-occurrence with hypergeometric tests, applying a repertoire-size bias correction to TCR pairs. To estimate false discovery rates, a later analysis permuted the HLA or CMV assignments 20 times. In a later analysis, co-occurring TCRs were grouped using DBSCAN, and TCRdist sequence similarity was added for clustering within HLA-allele-positive subsets. Co-occurrence clustering excluded repertoires with fewer than 30,000 or more than 120,000 public chains, plus five with anomalous nucleotide sharing. The immuneACCESS repertoire file appears here via TCRdb, limited to in-frame rearrangements. These files lack a portion of the clones; in checked studies, under half of the deficit traces to unresolved V genes, and the cause of the others is not known. V and J calls and clone size are given by that table; D and trimming were obtained from the DNA. Present in this sample are 150,000 to 200,000 clones, about 77% of which were seen just once. Approximately 2.9% of the sample comes from the top ten.

The rearranged segments are TRBV29-1 and TRBJ1-2; the D gene lacks a confident call. The sample consisted of PBMCs. The receptor's source is a woman aged 40-49 years in good health and CMV-seropositive. The CDR3 is CSVEARTNYGYTF. The DNA sequence is as follows: TGCAGCGTTGAGGCCAGAACTAACTATGGCTACACCTTC.